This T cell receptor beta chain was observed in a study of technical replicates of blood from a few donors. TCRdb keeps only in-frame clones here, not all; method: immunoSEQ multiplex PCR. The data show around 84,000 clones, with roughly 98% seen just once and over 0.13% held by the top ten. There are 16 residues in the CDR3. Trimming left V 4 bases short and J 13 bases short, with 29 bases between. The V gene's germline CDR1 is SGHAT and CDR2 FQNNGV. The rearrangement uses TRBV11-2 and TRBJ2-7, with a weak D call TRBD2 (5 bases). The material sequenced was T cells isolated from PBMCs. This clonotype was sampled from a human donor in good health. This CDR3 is CASSSPGKGVIRMGYF. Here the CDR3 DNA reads TGTGCCAGCAGCTCACCGGGAAAGGGCGTTATCCGAATGGGATACTTC.